This T cell receptor beta chain stems from a study of T cell repertoires in cytomegalovirus infection. As for the study in general: Signatures in public TCR beta sequences pointed to both CMV infection and matching HLA type. Whole-study findings and limits: Clonotypes of TCR beta that were HLA-C-restricted and CMV-specific dominated the ex vivo response. Totalled public TCR beta family frequency picked out people who carried CMV plus the relevant HLA.

Of note for this clonotype: As yet, its antigen is unknown.

This CDR3 contains 15 residues. CDR1 and CDR2 (germline): SGHNT, YYREEE (reference sequence). Trimming at V came to 2 bases and at J to 5 bases, leaving 6 bases not matched to a gene. TCRdb passed the reads through MiXCR, listing each CDR3 protein once. The sample has some 350,000 distinct CDR3 sequences, 15% to 20% seen once. This chain links TRBV5-4 with TRBJ2-7; 11 bases agree with TRBD2. The source material was PBMCs. The TCR comes from a human donor in good health (CMV status not recorded). Some clones in this sample may be carry-over from other donors' samples. The CDR3: CASSFRLAGKDEQYF. For the CDR3, the DNA is TGTGCCAGCAGCTTCAGACTAGCGGGGAAAGACGAGCAGTACTTC. Supplemented by reference TRBV5-4 and TRBJ2-7, the full variable domain reads ETGVTQSPTHLIKTRGQQVTLRCSSQSGHNTVSWYQQALGQGPQFIFQYYREEENGRGNFPPRFSGLQFPNYSSELNVNALELDDSALYLCASSFRLAGKDEQYFGPGTRLTVT.